This TCR beta chain was sequenced for a study of T-cell reconstitution after alpha-beta-depleted transplantation in children. Using unique molecular identifiers, the investigators prepared the TCRbeta library. TCRdb redid the calling of the PCR reads with MiXCR, one entry per CDR3 protein. The sample gives around 500,000 distinct CDR3 sequences, roughly an eighth of which show up once; approximately 5.4% is in the top ten. Germline V lookup: CDR1 GTSNPN, CDR2 SVGIG (reference sequence). The CDR3 totals 15 residues. Trimming pared 1 base from V and 1 base from J, leaving 12 bases between. The V and J genes are TRBV30 and TRBJ2-3, with D tentatively TRBD2 (5 bases). This receptor was taken from a human donor who donated a stem cell graft to a child with combined immunodeficiency. Here the sequenced sample was PBMCs from the stem cell graft donor, taken from the stem cell graft. DNA of the CDR3: TGTGCCTGGAGTGCGTCGGGAAGACGCACAGATACGCAGTATTTT. It encodes CAWSASGRRTDTQYF.